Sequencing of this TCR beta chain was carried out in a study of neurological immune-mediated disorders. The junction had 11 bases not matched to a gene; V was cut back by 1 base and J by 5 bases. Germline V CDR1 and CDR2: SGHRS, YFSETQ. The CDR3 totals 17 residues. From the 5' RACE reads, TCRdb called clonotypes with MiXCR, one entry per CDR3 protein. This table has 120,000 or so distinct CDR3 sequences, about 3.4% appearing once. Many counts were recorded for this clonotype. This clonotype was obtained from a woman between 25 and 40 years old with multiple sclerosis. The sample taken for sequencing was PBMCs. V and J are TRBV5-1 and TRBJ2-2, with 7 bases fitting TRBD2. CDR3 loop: CASSLRLASGLTGELFF. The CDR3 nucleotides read TGCGCCAGCAGCTTGAGGCTGGCTAGCGGATTAACCGGGGAGCTGTTTTTT. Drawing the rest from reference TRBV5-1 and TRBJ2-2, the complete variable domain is KAGVTQTPRYLIKTRGQQVTLSCSPISGHRSVSWYQQTPGQGLQFLFEYFSETQRNKGNFPGRFSGRQFSNSRSEMNVSTLELGDSALYLCASSLRLASGLTGELFFGEGSRLTVL.